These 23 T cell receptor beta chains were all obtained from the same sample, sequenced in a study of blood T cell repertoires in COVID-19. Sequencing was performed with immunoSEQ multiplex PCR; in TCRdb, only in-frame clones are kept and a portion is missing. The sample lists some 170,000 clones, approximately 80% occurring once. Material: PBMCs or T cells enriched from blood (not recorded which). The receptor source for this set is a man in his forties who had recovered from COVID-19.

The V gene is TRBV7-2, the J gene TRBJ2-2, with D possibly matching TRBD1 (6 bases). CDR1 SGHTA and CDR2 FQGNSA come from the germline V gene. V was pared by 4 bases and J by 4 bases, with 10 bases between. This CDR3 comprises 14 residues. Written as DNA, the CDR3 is TGTGCCAGCAGCTCCCAGACAGGCACCGGGGAGCTGTTTTTT. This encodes CASSSQTGTGELFF. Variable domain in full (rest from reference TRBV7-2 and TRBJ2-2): GAGVSQSPSNKVTEKGKDVELRCDPISGHTALYWYRQSLGQGLEFLIYFQGNSAPDKSGLPSDRFSAERTGGSVSTLTIQRTQQEDSAVYLCASSSQTGTGELFFGEGSRLTVL.

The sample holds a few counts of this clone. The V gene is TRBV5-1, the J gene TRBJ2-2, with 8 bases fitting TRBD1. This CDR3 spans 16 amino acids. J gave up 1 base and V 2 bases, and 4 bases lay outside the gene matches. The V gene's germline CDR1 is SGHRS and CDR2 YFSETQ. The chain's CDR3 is CASSFETGVNTGELFF. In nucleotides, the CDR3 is TGCGCCAGCAGCTTCGAGACAGGGGTGAACACCGGGGAGCTGTTTTTT.

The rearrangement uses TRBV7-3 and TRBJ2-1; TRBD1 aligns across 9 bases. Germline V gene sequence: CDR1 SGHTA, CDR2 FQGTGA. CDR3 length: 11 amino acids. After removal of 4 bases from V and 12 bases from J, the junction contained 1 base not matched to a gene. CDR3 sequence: CASSSGQGQFF. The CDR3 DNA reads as TGTGCCAGCAGCTCGGGACAGGGGCAGTTCTTC.

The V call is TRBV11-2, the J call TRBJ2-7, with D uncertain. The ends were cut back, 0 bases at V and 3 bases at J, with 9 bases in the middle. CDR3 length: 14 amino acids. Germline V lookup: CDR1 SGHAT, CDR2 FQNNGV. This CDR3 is CASSLDQHRYEQYV. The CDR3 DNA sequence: TGTGCCAGCAGCTTAGATCAACACCGCTACGAGCAGTACGTC.

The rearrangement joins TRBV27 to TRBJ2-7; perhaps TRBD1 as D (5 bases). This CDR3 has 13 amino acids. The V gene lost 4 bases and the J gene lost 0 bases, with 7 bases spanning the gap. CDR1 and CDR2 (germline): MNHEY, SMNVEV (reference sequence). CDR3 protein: CASSWGSSYEQYF. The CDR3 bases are TGTGCCAGCAGTTGGGGCAGCTCCTACGAGCAGTACTTC.

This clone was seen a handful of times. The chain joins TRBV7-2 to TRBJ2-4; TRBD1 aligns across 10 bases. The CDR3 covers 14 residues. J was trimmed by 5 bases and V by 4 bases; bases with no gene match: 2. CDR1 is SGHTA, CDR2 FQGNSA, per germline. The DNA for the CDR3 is TGTGCCAGCAGCTCCGGGACAGGGGAAAACATTCAGTACTTC. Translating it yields CASSSGTGENIQYF.

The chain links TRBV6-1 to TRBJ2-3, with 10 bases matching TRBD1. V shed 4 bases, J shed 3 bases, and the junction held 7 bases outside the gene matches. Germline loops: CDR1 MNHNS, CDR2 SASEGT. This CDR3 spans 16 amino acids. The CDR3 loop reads CASSGTGGARTDTQYF. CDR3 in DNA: TGTGCCAGCAGTGGGACAGGGGGTGCTCGGACAGATACGCAGTATTTT.

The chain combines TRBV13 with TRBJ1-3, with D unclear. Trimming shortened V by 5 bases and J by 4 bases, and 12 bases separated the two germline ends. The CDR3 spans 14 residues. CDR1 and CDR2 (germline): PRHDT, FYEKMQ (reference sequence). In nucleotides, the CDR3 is TGTGCCAGCAGCCAGGCCAGCCCGGGAAACACCATATATTTT. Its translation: CASSQASPGNTIYF. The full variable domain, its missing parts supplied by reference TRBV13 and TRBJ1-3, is AAGVIQSPRHLIKEKRETATLKCYPIPRHDTVYWYQQGPGQDPQFLISFYEKMQSDKGSIPDRFSAQQFSDYHSELNMSSLELGDSALYFCASSQASPGNTIYFGEGSWLTVV.

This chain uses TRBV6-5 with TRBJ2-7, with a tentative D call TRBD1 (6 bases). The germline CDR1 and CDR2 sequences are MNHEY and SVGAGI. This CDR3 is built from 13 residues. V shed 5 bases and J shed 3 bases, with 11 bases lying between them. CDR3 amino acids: CASSPETGYEQYV. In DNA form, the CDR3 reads TGTGCCAGCAGTCCCGAGACAGGCTACGAGCAGTACGTC.

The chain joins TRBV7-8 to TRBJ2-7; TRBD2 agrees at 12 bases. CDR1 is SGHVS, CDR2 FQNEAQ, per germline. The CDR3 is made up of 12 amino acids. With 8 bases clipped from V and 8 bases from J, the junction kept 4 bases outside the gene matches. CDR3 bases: TGTGCCAGCGCCGGACTAGCGGGGAAGCAGTACGTC. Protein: CASAGLAGKQYV.

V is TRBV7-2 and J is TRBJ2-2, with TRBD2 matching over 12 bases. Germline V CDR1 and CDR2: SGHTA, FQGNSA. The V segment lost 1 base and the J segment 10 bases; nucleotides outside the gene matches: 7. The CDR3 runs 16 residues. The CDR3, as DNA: TGTGCCAGCAGCTTAGTCCTAGCGGGGGGGCCGTTGGAGCTGTTTTTT. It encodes CASSLVLAGGPLELFF. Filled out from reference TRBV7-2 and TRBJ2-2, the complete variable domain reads GAGVSQSPSNKVTEKGKDVELRCDPISGHTALYWYRQSLGQGLEFLIYFQGNSAPDKSGLPSDRFSAERTGGSVSTLTIQRTQQEDSAVYLCASSLVLAGGPLELFFGEGSRLTVL.

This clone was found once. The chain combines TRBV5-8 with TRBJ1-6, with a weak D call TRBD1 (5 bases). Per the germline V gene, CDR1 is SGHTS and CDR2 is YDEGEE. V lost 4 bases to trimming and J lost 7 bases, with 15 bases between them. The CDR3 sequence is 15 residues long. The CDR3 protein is CASSVTDSTNSPLHF. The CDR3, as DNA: TGTGCCAGCAGCGTCACTGACAGTACGAATTCACCCCTCCACTTT.

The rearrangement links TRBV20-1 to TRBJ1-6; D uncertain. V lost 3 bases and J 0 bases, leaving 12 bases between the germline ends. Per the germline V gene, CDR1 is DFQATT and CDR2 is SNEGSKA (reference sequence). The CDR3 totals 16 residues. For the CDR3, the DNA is TGCAGTGCTAGTGGATCAGGTCGCTCCTATAATTCACCCCTCCACTTT. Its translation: CSASGSGRSYNSPLHF.

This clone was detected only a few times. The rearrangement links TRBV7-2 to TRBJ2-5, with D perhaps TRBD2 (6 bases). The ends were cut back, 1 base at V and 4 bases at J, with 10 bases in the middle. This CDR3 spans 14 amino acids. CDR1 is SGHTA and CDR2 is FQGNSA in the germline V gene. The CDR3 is CASSLGLARETQYF. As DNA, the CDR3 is TGTGCCAGCAGCTTAGGGCTAGCGAGAGAGACCCAGTACTTC.

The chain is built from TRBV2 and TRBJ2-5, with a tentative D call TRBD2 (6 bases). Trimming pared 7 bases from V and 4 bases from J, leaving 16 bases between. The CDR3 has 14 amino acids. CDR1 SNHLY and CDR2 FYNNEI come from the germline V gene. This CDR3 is CASNTIGGGETQYF. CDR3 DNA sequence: TGTGCCAGCAATACGATCGGGGGTGGAGAGACCCAGTACTTC.

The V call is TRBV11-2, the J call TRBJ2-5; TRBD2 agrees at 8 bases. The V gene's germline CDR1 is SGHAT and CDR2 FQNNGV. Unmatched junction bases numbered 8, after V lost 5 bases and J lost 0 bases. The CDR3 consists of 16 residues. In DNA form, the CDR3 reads TGTGCCAGCAGCCCGGAGGGCGGGGGGTACCAAGAGACCCAGTACTTC. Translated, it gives CASSPEGGGYQETQYF.

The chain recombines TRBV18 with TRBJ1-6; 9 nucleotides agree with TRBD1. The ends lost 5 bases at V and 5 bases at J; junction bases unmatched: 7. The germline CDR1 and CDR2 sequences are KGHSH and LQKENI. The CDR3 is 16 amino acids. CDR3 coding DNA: TGTGCCAGCTCAGCACAGGGGGCTGAGAATAATTCACCCCTCCACTTT. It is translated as CASSAQGAENNSPLHF.

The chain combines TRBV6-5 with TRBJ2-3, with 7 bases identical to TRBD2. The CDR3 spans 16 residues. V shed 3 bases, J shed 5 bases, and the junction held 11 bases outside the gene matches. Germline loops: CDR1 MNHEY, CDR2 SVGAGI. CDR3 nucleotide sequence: TGTGCCAGCAGTTATACTGGGGACTACGTCGGAGATACGCAGTATTTT. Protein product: CASSYTGDYVGDTQYF.

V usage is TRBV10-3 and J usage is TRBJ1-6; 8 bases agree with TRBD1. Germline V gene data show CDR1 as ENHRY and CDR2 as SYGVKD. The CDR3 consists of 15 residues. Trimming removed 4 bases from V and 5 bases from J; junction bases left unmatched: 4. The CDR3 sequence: CAISGDRGNNSPLHF. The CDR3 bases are TGTGCCATCAGTGGAGACAGGGGAAATAATTCACCCCTCCACTTT.

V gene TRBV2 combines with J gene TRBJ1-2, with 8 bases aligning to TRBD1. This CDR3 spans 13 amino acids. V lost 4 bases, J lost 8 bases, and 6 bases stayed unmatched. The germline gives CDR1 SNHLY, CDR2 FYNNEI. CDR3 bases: TGTGCCAGCAGTGGACAGGGGTTCAACGGCTACACCTTC. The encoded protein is CASSGQGFNGYTF.

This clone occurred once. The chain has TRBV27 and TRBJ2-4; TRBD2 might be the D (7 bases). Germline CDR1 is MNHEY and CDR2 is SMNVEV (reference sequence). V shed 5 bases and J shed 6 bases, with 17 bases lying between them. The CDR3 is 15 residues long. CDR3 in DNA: TGTGCCAGCAGTCCCCGCGGACGGGGGGCAAACATTCAGTACTTC. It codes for CASSPRGRGANIQYF.

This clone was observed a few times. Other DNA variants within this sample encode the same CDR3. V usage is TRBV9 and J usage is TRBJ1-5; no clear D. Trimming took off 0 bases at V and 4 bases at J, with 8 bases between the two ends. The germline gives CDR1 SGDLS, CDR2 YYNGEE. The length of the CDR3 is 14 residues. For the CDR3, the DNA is TGTGCCAGCAGCGTAGATACCGGGAATCAGCCCCAGCATTTT. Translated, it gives CASSVDTGNQPQHF. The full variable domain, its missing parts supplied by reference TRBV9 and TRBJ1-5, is DSGVTQTPKHLITATGQRVTLRCSPRSGDLSVYWYQQSLDQGLQFLIQYYNGEERAKGNILERFSAQQFPDLHSELNLSSLELGDSALYFCASSVDTGNQPQHFGDGTRLSIL.

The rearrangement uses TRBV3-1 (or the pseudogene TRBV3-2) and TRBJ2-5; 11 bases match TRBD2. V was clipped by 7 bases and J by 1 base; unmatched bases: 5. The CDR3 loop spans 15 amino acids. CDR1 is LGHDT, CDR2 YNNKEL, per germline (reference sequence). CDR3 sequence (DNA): TGTGCCAGCACGAGACTAGCGGGGAGCCAAGAGACCCAGTACTTC. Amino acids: CASTRLAGSQETQYF.